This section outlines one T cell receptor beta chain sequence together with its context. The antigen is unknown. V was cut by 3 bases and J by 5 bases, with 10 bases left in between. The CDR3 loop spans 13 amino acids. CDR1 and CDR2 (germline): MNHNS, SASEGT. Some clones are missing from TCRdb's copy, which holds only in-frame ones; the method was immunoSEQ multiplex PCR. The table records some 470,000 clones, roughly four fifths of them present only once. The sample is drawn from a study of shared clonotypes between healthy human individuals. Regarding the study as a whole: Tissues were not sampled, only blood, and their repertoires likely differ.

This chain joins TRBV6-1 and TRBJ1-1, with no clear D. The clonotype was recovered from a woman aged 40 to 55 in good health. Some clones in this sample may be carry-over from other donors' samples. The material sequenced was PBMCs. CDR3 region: CASSEPLETEAFF. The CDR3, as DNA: TGTGCCAGCAGTGAGCCGCTGGAAACTGAAGCTTTCTTT.